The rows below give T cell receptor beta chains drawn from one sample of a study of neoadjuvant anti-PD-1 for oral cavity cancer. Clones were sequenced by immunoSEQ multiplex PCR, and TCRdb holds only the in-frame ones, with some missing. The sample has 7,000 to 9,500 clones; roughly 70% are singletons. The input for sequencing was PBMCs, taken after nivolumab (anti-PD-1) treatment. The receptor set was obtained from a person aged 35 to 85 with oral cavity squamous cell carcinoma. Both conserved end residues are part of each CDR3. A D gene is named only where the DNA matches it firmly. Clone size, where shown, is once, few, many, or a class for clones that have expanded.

CASSKSGDNEQFF	TGTGCCAGCAGCAAGAGCGGGGACAATGAGCAGTTCTTC	TRBD2	TRBV7-7	TRBJ2-1	few
CASSPEGLSYEQYF	TGCGCCAGCAGCCCCGAGGGCTTATCCTACGAGCAGTACTTC	.	TRBV5-1	TRBJ2-7	once
CASSPGRMGNQPQHF	TGTGCCAGCAGCCCAGGGAGAATGGGCAATCAGCCCCAGCATTTT	.	TRBV28	TRBJ1-5	.
CASSLRGLGDGELFF	TGTGCCAGCAGCTTGAGGGGGCTGGGTGACGGGGAGCTGTTTTTT	TRBD1	TRBV28	TRBJ2-2	.
CASSHRQVNQPQHF	TGTGCCAGTAGTCATAGACAAGTCAATCAGCCCCAGCATTTT	.	TRBV19	TRBJ1-5	.
CASSLKRGGGASYTGELFF	TGTGCCAGCAGCTTAAAGCGCGGCGGGGGGGCTTCTTACACCGGGGAGCTGTTTTTT	TRBD2	TRBV7-8	TRBJ2-2	.
CASSSFPGTGGEKQYF	TGTGCCAGCAGCTCCTTCCCCGGGACAGGGGGCGAAAAGCAGTACTTC	TRBD1	TRBV5-6	TRBJ2-7	.
CASSSGTGGWDEQFF	TGCGCCAGCAGCTCCGGGACAGGGGGGTGGGATGAGCAGTTCTTC	TRBD1	TRBV5-1	TRBJ2-1	.
CASSLGQYTEAFF	TGTGCCAGCAGTTTGGGACAGTACACTGAAGCTTTCTTT	TRBD1	TRBV27	TRBJ1-1	.
CASTVPAGQGAYEQYF	TGTGCCAGCACCGTACCTGCGGGACAGGGGGCCTACGAGCAGTACTTC	TRBD1	TRBV28	TRBJ2-7	.
CASSTGTTLSASTGELFF	TGCGCCAGCAGCACCGGGACTACCCTCTCCGCGAGTACCGGGGAGCTGTTTTTT	TRBD2	TRBV5-1	TRBJ2-2	.
CASQTEINSPLHF	TGTGCCAGCCAGACAGAAATTAATTCACCCCTCCACTTT	.	TRBV2	TRBJ1-6	once
CASSQTVSGYGYTF	TGTGCCAGCAGTCAGACCGTCTCGGGCTATGGCTACACCTTC	.	TRBV2	TRBJ1-2	.
CASSHPQGEGGYTF	TGTGCCAGCAGCCATCCGCAGGGGGAGGGTGGCTACACCTTC	TRBD1	TRBV4-2	TRBJ1-2	.
CASSLSRDRGPGGTGELFF	TGTGCCAGCAGTTTAAGCCGGGACAGGGGCCCCGGGGGCACCGGGGAGCTGTTTTTT	TRBD1	TRBV27	TRBJ2-2	once
CAPMSGVDIYEQYF	TGTGCCCCAATGTCAGGGGTTGACATCTACGAGCAGTACTTC	.	TRBV7-7	TRBJ2-7	.
CASSFPGGTEAFF	TGTGCCAGCAGCTTCCCAGGGGGCACTGAAGCTTTCTTT	TRBD1	TRBV7-9	TRBJ1-1	.
CASSTQNPGTRGQPQHF	TGTGCCAGTAGTACTCAGAACCCCGGGACGCGCGGCCAGCCCCAGCATTTT	.	TRBV19	TRBJ1-5	.
CASSFGDTQYF	TGTGCCAGCAGCTTTGGGGATACGCAGTATTTT	.	TRBV11-2	TRBJ2-3	.
CASSFGTGAPMNTEAFF	TGTGCCAGCAGCTTTGGGACAGGGGCACCCATGAACACTGAAGCTTTCTTT	TRBD1	TRBV5-6	TRBJ1-1	.
CAWRGAGNSPLHF	TGTGCCTGGAGAGGGGCAGGGAATTCACCCCTCCACTTT	.	TRBV30	TRBJ1-6	.
CASSLGQGFLEQYF	TGTGCCAGCAGCTTAGGCCAGGGCTTTCTAGAGCAGTACTTC	.	TRBV7-2	TRBJ2-7	.
CASSLGFRGNIQYF	TGTGCCAGCAGCTTAGGTTTCAGGGGAAACATTCAGTACTTC	.	TRBV11-2	TRBJ2-4	.
CASSWGQPTSTDTQYF	TGTGCCAGCAGCTGGGGCCAGCCTACTAGCACAGATACGCAGTATTTT	.	TRBV5-6	TRBJ2-3	.
CASSEIRSLANVLTF	TGTGCCAGCAGTGAAATCCGAAGTTTGGCCAACGTCCTGACTTTC	.	TRBV2	TRBJ2-6	.
CASSLGLAGVQETQYF	TGTGCCAGCAGTCTGGGACTAGCGGGGGTCCAAGAGACCCAGTACTTC	TRBD2	TRBV5-4	TRBJ2-5	.
CLQRPQHF	TGCCTCCAGCGGCCCCAGCATTTT	.	TRBV27	TRBJ1-5	.
CAISVGGTHSTDTQYF	TGTGCCATCAGTGTGGGAGGTACCCATAGCACAGATACGCAGTATTTT	.	TRBV10-3	TRBJ2-3	.
CASSNSDRVDTQYF	TGTGCCAGCAGCAATTCCGACAGGGTAGATACGCAGTATTTT	TRBD1	TRBV7-9	TRBJ2-3	.
CSVDGGSQVYGYTF	TGCAGCGTTGATGGGGGCTCCCAAGTCTATGGCTACACCTTC	.	TRBV29-1	TRBJ1-2	.
CASSLGQDSNQPQHF	TGCGCCAGCAGTTTGGGACAGGATAGCAATCAGCCCCAGCATTTT	TRBD1	TRBV5-1	TRBJ1-5	few
CASSVAGSLGNEQFF	TGTGCCAGCAGCGTAGCTGGATCCCTTGGGAATGAGCAGTTCTTC	.	TRBV9	TRBJ2-1	once
CASSPLAGTTYEQYF	TGTGCCAGCAGTCCACTAGCGGGCACGACCTACGAGCAGTACTTC	TRBD2	TRBV6-1	TRBJ2-7	once
CASSHRGAGTEAFF	TGTGCCAGCAGCCACAGAGGGGCAGGAACTGAAGCTTTCTTT	.	TRBV14	TRBJ1-1	.
CASSSTVNTGELFF	TGCGCCAGCAGCTCGACAGTAAACACCGGGGAGCTGTTTTTT	.	TRBV5-1	TRBJ2-2	.
CASRRGTETEAFF	TGCGCCAGCAGACGCGGGACAGAGACTGAAGCTTTCTTT	TRBD1	TRBV10-1	TRBJ1-1	.
CASRWGQGDYEQYF	TGTGCCAGCAGGTGGGGACAGGGGGACTACGAGCAGTACTTC	TRBD1	TRBV6-5	TRBJ2-7	.
CASSLGLAGRNWETQYF	TGTGCCAGCAGCTTGGGACTAGCGGGGAGAAATTGGGAGACCCAGTACTTC	TRBD2	TRBV5-8	TRBJ2-5	.
CASSLRQGADSPLHF	TGTGCCAGCAGCCTCAGACAGGGGGCGGATTCACCCCTCCACTTT	TRBD1	TRBV7-2	TRBJ1-6	.